The rows below give T cell receptor beta chains drawn from one sample of a study of cytomegalovirus exposure and HLA in healthy donors. Generated by immunoSEQ multiplex PCR, the TCRdb table keeps only in-frame clones and is missing some. Among approximately 210,000 clones listed, 75% to 85% were seen once. Source material: PBMCs. The receptors shown here come from a male donor in good health and CMV-seropositive. Each CDR3 is given with its conserved first and last residue. The order of the fields is J gene, clone size, V gene, D gene, CDR3 DNA, CDR3 protein. D genes are given only for firm matches. Rows give clone size only sometimes, using once, few, many, or a class for an expanded clone.

j_call: TRBJ2-2; clone_size: few; v_call: TRBV11-2; d_call: NA; cdr3_nt: TGTGCCAGCAGCTTATTAGCGAACACCGGGGAGCTGTTTTTT; cdr3_aa: CASSLLANTGELFF
j_call: TRBJ1-1; clone_size: NA; v_call: TRBV18; d_call: NA; cdr3_nt: TGTGCCAGCTCACCTGGGCGACAGTTTGGAGCTTTCTTT; cdr3_aa: CASSPGRQFGAFF
j_call: TRBJ2-1; clone_size: NA; v_call: TRBV30; d_call: TRBD2; cdr3_nt: TGTGCCTGGACTAGCGGGGGGGGAGAGCAGTTCTTC; cdr3_aa: CAWTSGGGEQFF
j_call: TRBJ2-2; clone_size: NA; v_call: TRBV14; d_call: NA; cdr3_nt: TGTGCCAGCAGCCAATATCCAGGACTTGACACCGGGGAGCTGTTTTTT; cdr3_aa: CASSQYPGLDTGELFF
j_call: TRBJ2-7; clone_size: NA; v_call: TRBV4-1; d_call: NA; cdr3_nt: TGCGCCAGCAGCCAGGGAGCTCCTTTTTACGAGCAGTACTTC; cdr3_aa: CASSQGAPFYEQYF
j_call: TRBJ2-1; clone_size: NA; v_call: TRBV2; d_call: NA; cdr3_nt: TGTGCCTCCTTGACTTATGCCGAGCAGTTCTTC; cdr3_aa: CASLTYAEQFF
j_call: TRBJ2-2; clone_size: NA; v_call: TRBV5-4; d_call: TRBD2; cdr3_nt: TGTGCCAGCAGCTTGGGTGGACTAGCGGGCCTGGCCGGGGAGCTGTTTTTT; cdr3_aa: CASSLGGLAGLAGELFF
j_call: TRBJ1-5; clone_size: NA; v_call: TRBV5-1; d_call: TRBD1; cdr3_nt: TGCGCCAGCAGCTTTACGACAGGGGCAGATCAGCCCCAGCATTTT; cdr3_aa: CASSFTTGADQPQHF
j_call: TRBJ2-7; clone_size: NA; v_call: TRBV5-1; d_call: TRBD1; cdr3_nt: TGCGCCAGCAGCAGTGGACAGGGGATTCCCTACGAGCAGTACTTC; cdr3_aa: CASSSGQGIPYEQYF
j_call: TRBJ2-2; clone_size: NA; v_call: TRBV30; d_call: TRBD2; cdr3_nt: TGTGCCTGGAGCGTTCCGTGGCTAGCGGGAGAAGGGACCGGGGAGCTGTTTTTT; cdr3_aa: CAWSVPWLAGEGTGELFF
j_call: TRBJ2-7; clone_size: NA; v_call: TRBV7-2; d_call: TRBD1; cdr3_nt: TGTGCCAGCAGCTCCAAAGGACAGGGTAGGAAGCAGTACTTC; cdr3_aa: CASSSKGQGRKQYF
j_call: TRBJ2-7; clone_size: NA; v_call: TRBV6-1; d_call: NA; cdr3_nt: TGTGCCAGCCGCGACCGTGGGCACGAGCAGTACTTC; cdr3_aa: CASRDRGHEQYF
j_call: TRBJ1-4; clone_size: NA; v_call: TRBV18; d_call: NA; cdr3_nt: TGTGCCAGCTCACCCCTCCCGGGTCTTACTGCTAATGAAAAACTGTTTTTT; cdr3_aa: CASSPLPGLTANEKLFF
j_call: TRBJ2-2; clone_size: NA; v_call: TRBV7-3; d_call: NA; cdr3_nt: TGTGCCAGCAGCCGCCTTAGGGGGACCGGGGAGCTGTTTTTT; cdr3_aa: CASSRLRGTGELFF
j_call: TRBJ2-5; clone_size: NA; v_call: TRBV4-1; d_call: TRBD2; cdr3_nt: TGCGCCAGCAGCCAAGAACGTTTACGCGGGGGGGACCAAGAGACCCAGTACTTC; cdr3_aa: CASSQERLRGGDQETQYF
j_call: TRBJ1-5; clone_size: NA; v_call: TRBV5-6; d_call: NA; cdr3_nt: TGTGCCAGCAGCTTTAATAATCAGCCCCAGCATTTT; cdr3_aa: CASSFNNQPQHF
j_call: TRBJ1-5; clone_size: NA; v_call: TRBV4-3; d_call: TRBD1; cdr3_nt: TGCGCCAGCAGCCAAGAGGAGACAGGGAGACAGCCCCAGCATTTT; cdr3_aa: CASSQEETGRQPQHF
j_call: TRBJ2-5; clone_size: NA; v_call: TRBV5-4; d_call: TRBD2; cdr3_nt: TGTGCCAGCAGCTTGGTGGGAGCGGGAAATAAGACCCAGTACTTC; cdr3_aa: CASSLVGAGNKTQYF
j_call: TRBJ2-5; clone_size: NA; v_call: TRBV7-9; d_call: NA; cdr3_nt: TGTGCCAGCAGCTACGGACAGTTACAAGAGACCCAGTACTTC; cdr3_aa: CASSYGQLQETQYF
j_call: TRBJ2-1; clone_size: NA; v_call: TRBV4-1; d_call: TRBD2; cdr3_nt: TGCGCCAGCAGCCAAGGCGCGGGGGGGCAGTTCTTC; cdr3_aa: CASSQGAGGQFF
j_call: TRBJ2-5; clone_size: NA; v_call: TRBV29-1; d_call: TRBD2; cdr3_nt: TGCAGCGTTGATGGTATGGGACTAGCGGGCCTAAACTTTGGCGTTGAGACCCAGTACTTC; cdr3_aa: CSVDGMGLAGLNFGVETQYF
j_call: TRBJ2-3; clone_size: NA; v_call: TRBV7-2; d_call: NA; cdr3_nt: TGTGCCAGCAGCCCCAAGGCAGTGACAAGCACAGATACGCAGTATTTT; cdr3_aa: CASSPKAVTSTDTQYF
j_call: TRBJ1-5; clone_size: NA; v_call: TRBV30; d_call: TRBD1; cdr3_nt: TGTGCCTGGAGTATGGGGCAGGGGGCGAGTCAGCCCCAGCATTTT; cdr3_aa: CAWSMGQGASQPQHF
j_call: TRBJ2-7; clone_size: few; v_call: TRBV6-4; d_call: TRBD2; cdr3_nt: TGTGCCAGCAGTGTCGTAGCGGGCATGGGATACGAGCAGTACTTC; cdr3_aa: CASSVVAGMGYEQYF
j_call: TRBJ1-5; clone_size: NA; v_call: TRBV7-9; d_call: TRBD1; cdr3_nt: TGTGCCAGCAGCGACCACAGGGGCGGCAATCAGCCCCAGCATTTT; cdr3_aa: CASSDHRGGNQPQHF
j_call: TRBJ2-2; clone_size: NA; v_call: TRBV5-4; d_call: TRBD1; cdr3_nt: TGTGCCAGCAGCTTGAACCTGAGGACAGGGACGAACACCGGGGAGCTGTTTTTT; cdr3_aa: CASSLNLRTGTNTGELFF
j_call: TRBJ2-5; clone_size: NA; v_call: TRBV7-6; d_call: NA; cdr3_nt: TGTGCCAGCAACCCCAACCCGACAGCGCAAGAGACCCAGTACTTC; cdr3_aa: CASNPNPTAQETQYF
j_call: TRBJ2-7; clone_size: NA; v_call: TRBV6-1; d_call: TRBD1; cdr3_nt: TGTGCCAGCAGGGGAGCCGGGACAGGGATGGGGGAGCAGTACTTC; cdr3_aa: CASRGAGTGMGEQYF
j_call: TRBJ2-7; clone_size: NA; v_call: TRBV9; d_call: TRBD2; cdr3_nt: TGTGCCAGCAGCGGACCGGGAGGATACGAGCAGTACTTC; cdr3_aa: CASSGPGGYEQYF
j_call: TRBJ1-1; clone_size: NA; v_call: TRBV18; d_call: NA; cdr3_nt: TGTGCCAGCTCACCACTTGACTCCGGGAACACTGAAGCTTTCTTT; cdr3_aa: CASSPLDSGNTEAFF
j_call: TRBJ2-7; clone_size: NA; v_call: TRBV28; d_call: TRBD1; cdr3_nt: TGTGCCAGCAGTTTGCCGGGACAGGGTCATGGCGAGCAGTACTTC; cdr3_aa: CASSLPGQGHGEQYF
j_call: TRBJ2-3; clone_size: NA; v_call: TRBV20-1; d_call: NA; cdr3_nt: TGCAGTGCTAGAGATCATGATACGCAGTATTTT; cdr3_aa: CSARDHDTQYF
j_call: TRBJ1-5; clone_size: NA; v_call: TRBV7-2; d_call: NA; cdr3_nt: TGTGCCAGCCTAGGGGCGGGGGATCAGCCCCAGCATTTT; cdr3_aa: CASLGAGDQPQHF
j_call: TRBJ2-5; clone_size: NA; v_call: TRBV5-1; d_call: TRBD1; cdr3_nt: TGCGCCAGCAGCCTGGAGGCAGGGGGCAGGGAGACCCAGTACTTC; cdr3_aa: CASSLEAGGRETQYF
j_call: TRBJ1-2; clone_size: NA; v_call: TRBV6-1; d_call: TRBD1; cdr3_nt: TGTGCCAGCAGTGAATTCGCAGGGGGCCTCTATGGCTACACCTTC; cdr3_aa: CASSEFAGGLYGYTF
j_call: TRBJ1-6; clone_size: NA; v_call: TRBV28; d_call: NA; cdr3_nt: TGTGCCAGCCAAAGCGGGGCACAACCCCTCCACTTT; cdr3_aa: CASQSGAQPLHF
j_call: TRBJ1-5; clone_size: NA; v_call: TRBV5-1; d_call: TRBD1; cdr3_nt: TGCGCCAGCAGCTTGGGGGAAGGACAGGGGGGCAATCAGCCCCAGCATTTT; cdr3_aa: CASSLGEGQGGNQPQHF
j_call: TRBJ1-1; clone_size: NA; v_call: TRBV7-9; d_call: NA; cdr3_nt: TGTGCCAGCAGCTTAGTGCCGGCCCCGGGAGGGGAATTCCGCACTGAAGCTTTCTTT; cdr3_aa: CASSLVPAPGGEFRTEAFF
j_call: TRBJ1-1; clone_size: NA; v_call: TRBV25-1; d_call: TRBD1; cdr3_nt: TGTGCCAGCAGTCCCGCTGACAGGGGGCGCGGGAACACTGAAGCTTTCTTT; cdr3_aa: CASSPADRGRGNTEAFF
j_call: TRBJ1-2; clone_size: NA; v_call: TRBV7-9; d_call: NA; cdr3_nt: TGTGCCAGCAGCTTAGGTGGCGGCCGGATTCAAGGCTACACCTTC; cdr3_aa: CASSLGGGRIQGYTF
j_call: TRBJ2-1; clone_size: NA; v_call: TRBV4-1; d_call: TRBD2; cdr3_nt: TGCGCCAGCACGCCGACTAGCGGGAGTAACAATGAGCAGTTCTTC; cdr3_aa: CASTPTSGSNNEQFF
j_call: TRBJ2-7; clone_size: NA; v_call: TRBV4-3; d_call: TRBD1; cdr3_nt: TGCGCCAGCAGCCAGGGACAGGGGTCTCACGAGCAGTACTTC; cdr3_aa: CASSQGQGSHEQYF
j_call: TRBJ1-4; clone_size: NA; v_call: TRBV5-6; d_call: NA; cdr3_nt: TGTGCCAGCAGCGAGGGCCTCCGAGGAGGGGAAAAACTGTTTTTT; cdr3_aa: CASSEGLRGGEKLFF
j_call: TRBJ2-5; clone_size: NA; v_call: TRBV7-2; d_call: TRBD1; cdr3_nt: TGTGCCAGCAGCTCAAGACAGGGGGCTACAGAGACCCAGTACTTC; cdr3_aa: CASSSRQGATETQYF
j_call: TRBJ1-1; clone_size: NA; v_call: TRBV5-4; d_call: NA; cdr3_nt: TGTGCCAGCAGGGACCAGGGGAACACTGAAGCTTTCTTT; cdr3_aa: CASRDQGNTEAFF
j_call: TRBJ2-1; clone_size: NA; v_call: TRBV11-3; d_call: NA; cdr3_nt: TGTGCCAGCAGCACCGGGAATGAGCAGTTCTTC; cdr3_aa: CASSTGNEQFF
j_call: TRBJ2-7; clone_size: once; v_call: TRBV6-5; d_call: NA; cdr3_nt: TGTGCCAGCAGGGCCGGGAGCTCCTACGAGCAGTACTTC; cdr3_aa: CASRAGSSYEQYF